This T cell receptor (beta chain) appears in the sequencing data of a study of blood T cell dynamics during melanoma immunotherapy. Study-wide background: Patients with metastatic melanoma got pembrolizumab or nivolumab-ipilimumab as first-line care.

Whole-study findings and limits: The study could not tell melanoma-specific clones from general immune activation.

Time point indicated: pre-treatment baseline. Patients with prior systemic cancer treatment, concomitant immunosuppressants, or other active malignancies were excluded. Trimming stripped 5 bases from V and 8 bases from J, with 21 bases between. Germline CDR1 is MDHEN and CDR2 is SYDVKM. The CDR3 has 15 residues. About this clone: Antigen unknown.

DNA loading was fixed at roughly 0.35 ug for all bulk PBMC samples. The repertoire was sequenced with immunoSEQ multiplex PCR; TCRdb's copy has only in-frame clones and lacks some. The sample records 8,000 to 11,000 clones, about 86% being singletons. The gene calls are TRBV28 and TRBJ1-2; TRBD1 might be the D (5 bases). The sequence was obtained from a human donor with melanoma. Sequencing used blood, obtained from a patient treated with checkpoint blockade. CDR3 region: CASSLQWDGRGGYTF. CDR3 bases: TGTGCCAGCAGTCTCCAATGGGACGGAAGAGGAGGCTACACCTTC.